One sample yielded the 16 T cell receptor beta chains listed below, sequenced in a study of shared clonotypes between healthy human individuals. Method: immunoSEQ multiplex PCR; TCRdb's copy keeps in-frame clones and lacks some. This sample has some 2,500,000 clones, with approximately 93% found just once. Source material: naive CD4+ T cells from PBMCs. The subset is: CD45RA+ positively selected. Receptors originate from a man younger than 35 in good health. Some clones in this sample may be carry-over from other donors' samples.

This clone was seen a single time. The chain employs TRBV5-1 and TRBJ2-7; D possibly corresponds to TRBD1 (5 bases). Trimming shortened V by 3 bases and J by 3 bases, and 10 bases separated the two germline ends. This CDR3 region has 13 residues. From germline, CDR1 is SGHRS and CDR2 YFSETQ. The CDR3: CASSSTAFYEQYF. Written as DNA, the CDR3 is TGCGCCAGCAGCTCGACAGCTTTCTACGAGCAGTACTTC.

The rearrangement joins TRBV7-8 to TRBJ1-1; D gene ambiguous. This CDR3 region has 15 residues. In germline, CDR1 is SGHVS, CDR2 FQNEAQ. V shed 5 bases and J shed 11 bases, with 24 bases lying between them. The CDR3 is CASSAVRNPAAGAFF. The CDR3 DNA sequence: TGTGCCAGCAGCGCCGTTAGAAACCCAGCGGCAGGCGCTTTCTTT.

The rearrangement links TRBV7-2 to TRBJ1-5, with a weak D call TRBD1 (5 bases). CDR3 length: 15 residues. V dropped 2 bases and J dropped 7 bases, with 15 bases sitting between them. CDR1 SGHTA and CDR2 FQGNSA come from the germline V gene. The CDR3 DNA is TGTGCCAGCAGCTTAAGTCCAGGGCTCTTCCAGCCCCAGCATTTT. Protein: CASSLSPGLFQPQHF.

The genes are TRBV5-1 and TRBJ2-7; 8 nucleotides align to TRBD1. This CDR3 spans 14 amino acids. The junction had 7 bases not matched to a gene; V was cut back by 3 bases and J by 5 bases. Per the germline V gene, CDR1 is SGHRS and CDR2 is YFSETQ. The CDR3 protein is CASSSHTGGNEQYF. CDR3 nucleotide sequence: TGCGCCAGCAGCTCACATACAGGGGGGAACGAGCAGTACTTC.

The rearrangement joins TRBV7-2 to TRBJ2-3; D remains unclear. V dropped 5 bases and J dropped 2 bases, with 11 bases sitting between them. The CDR3 runs to 14 residues. In germline, CDR1 is SGHTA, CDR2 FQGNSA. In DNA, the CDR3 is TGTGCCAGCAGCGGGTCGGTTGTCACAGATACGCAGTATTTT. Translation gives CASSGSVVTDTQYF. Complete variable domain (other parts from reference TRBV7-2 and TRBJ2-3): GAGVSQSPSNKVTEKGKDVELRCDPISGHTALYWYRQSLGQGLEFLIYFQGNSAPDKSGLPSDRFSAERTGGSVSTLTIQRTQQEDSAVYLCASSGSVVTDTQYFGPGTRLTVL.

The rearrangement joins TRBV10-3 to TRBJ1-2; no clear D gene. The germline V gene has CDR1 ENHRY and CDR2 SYGVKD. This CDR3 comprises 15 residues. V lost 6 bases and J lost 4, with 18 bases in between. This CDR3 reads CAISASETPFYGYTF. The CDR3 nucleotides read TGTGCCATCAGCGCGTCCGAGACACCTTTCTATGGCTACACCTTC.

This clone has a single count. This chain links TRBV16 with TRBJ2-5; D unresolved. Trimming pared 1 base from V and 4 bases from J, leaving 16 bases between. Germline loops: CDR1 KGHSY, CDR2 FQNENV. The CDR3 spans 16 residues. CDR3 protein: CASSQYGRPPGETQYF. The CDR3 DNA reads as TGTGCCAGCAGCCAATATGGGCGCCCCCCTGGAGAGACCCAGTACTTC.

The chain employs TRBV28 and TRBJ2-2; TRBD2 matches 10 bases. The CDR3 length is 15 residues. Trimming removed 3 bases from V and 7 bases from J; junction bases left unmatched: 5. CDR1 and CDR2 from the germline V gene are MDHEN and SYDVKM. The CDR3 DNA follows: TGTGCCAGCAGTTTTCCGCTAGCGGGAGTCGGGGAGCTGTTTTTT. This codes for CASSFPLAGVGELFF.

V is TRBV15 and J is TRBJ2-1, with TRBD1 matching over 7 bases. This CDR3 is built from 15 residues. The trim removed 3 bases at V and 15 bases at J, leaving 17 bases unmatched. Germline loops: CDR1 LNHNV, CDR2 YYDKDF (reference sequence). This chain's CDR3 is CATSRGTGAVGAPFF. CDR3 in DNA: TGTGCCACCAGCAGGGGAACAGGGGCCGTCGGTGCCCCGTTCTTC.

The V call is TRBV7-3, the J call TRBJ1-2, with no clear D. V lost 0 bases and J lost 8, with 10 bases in between. Germline CDR1 and CDR2: SGHTA and FQGTGA. CDR3 size: 13 residues. Written as DNA, the CDR3 is TGTGCCAGCAGCTTAACGGAAGGCGTAGGCTACACCTTC. It encodes CASSLTEGVGYTF.

The V gene is TRBV6-1, the J gene TRBJ1-1; unclear D gene. Trimming took off 6 bases at V and 5 bases at J, with 19 bases between the two ends. CDR1 and CDR2 (germline): MNHNS, SASEGT. This CDR3 comprises 15 residues. CDR3 sequence (DNA): TGTGCCAGCAGGGCCGGACTCCGGAGGGAGACTGAAGCTTTCTTT. Translating gives CASRAGLRRETEAFF.

For this clone: The junction departs from germline at one end; a sequencing error may be responsible. The J gene is TRBJ1-3, the V gene TRBV6-1; D is perhaps TRBD1 (5 bases). In germline, CDR1 is MNHNS, CDR2 SASEGT. The CDR3 consists of 13 residues. The CDR3 DNA follows: TGTGCCAGCAGTGAATTTGAGAGACCGCAGGGATCTTTT. It specifies CASSEFERPQGSF.

This clone was recorded a few times. This chain connects TRBV6-6 to TRBJ1-5; possible D gene TRBD1, 5 bases. The germline V gene has CDR1 MNHNY and CDR2 SVGAGI (reference sequence). Trimming left V 4 bases short and J 7 bases short, with 11 bases between. This CDR3 has 13 residues. CDR3 sequence: CASSWGERQPQHF. Here the CDR3 DNA reads TGTGCCAGCAGTTGGGGCGAGCGACAGCCCCAGCATTTT.

V and J are TRBV2 and TRBJ1-5; tentatively, D is TRBD1 (5 bases). Trimming pared 0 bases from V and 15 bases from J, leaving 9 bases between. The V gene's germline CDR1 is SNHLY and CDR2 FYNNEI. This CDR3 is built from 11 residues. CDR3 loop: CASSEAGGRHF. DNA for the CDR3: TGTGCCAGCAGTGAAGCGGGGGGTCGGCATTTT.

The chain has TRBV4-1 and TRBJ2-7, with D possibly being TRBD2 (11 bases). The CDR3 spans 21 residues. V was cut by 4 bases and J by 3 bases, with 34 bases left in between. The germline gives CDR1 MGHRA, CDR2 YSYEKL. The CDR3 DNA reads TGCGCCAGCAGCCGTTCCGCGACAGGGGGCAGGGTAGCGGGAGGGAACTACGAGCAGTACTTC. Translation: CASSRSATGGRVAGGNYEQYF.

Note on this clone: The same CDR3 arises from other DNA sequences in this sample as well. The chain uses TRBV7-9 and TRBJ1-4; TRBD1 might be the D (5 bases). Per germline, CDR1 SEHNR and CDR2 FQNEAQ (reference sequence). V was trimmed by 2 bases and J by 3 bases, leaving 7 bases between them. The CDR3 spans 14 residues. The CDR3 nucleotides read TGTGCCAGCAGCTTACCAGGGTCTAATGAAAAACTGTTTTTT. Its protein product is CASSLPGSNEKLFF.